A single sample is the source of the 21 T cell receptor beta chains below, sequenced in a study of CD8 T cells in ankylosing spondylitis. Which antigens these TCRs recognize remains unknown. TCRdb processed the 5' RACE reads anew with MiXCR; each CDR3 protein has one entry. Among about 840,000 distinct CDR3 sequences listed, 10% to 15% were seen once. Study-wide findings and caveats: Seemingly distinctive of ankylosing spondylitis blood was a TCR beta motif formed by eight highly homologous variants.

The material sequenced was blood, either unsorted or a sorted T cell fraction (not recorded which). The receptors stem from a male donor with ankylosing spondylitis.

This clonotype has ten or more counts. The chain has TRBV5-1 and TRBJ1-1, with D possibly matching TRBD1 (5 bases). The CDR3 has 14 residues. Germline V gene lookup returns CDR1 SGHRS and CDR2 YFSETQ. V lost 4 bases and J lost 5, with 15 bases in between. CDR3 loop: CASSVNRFGTEAFF. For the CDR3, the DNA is TGCGCCAGCAGCGTGAACAGGTTCGGGACTGAAGCTTTCTTT.

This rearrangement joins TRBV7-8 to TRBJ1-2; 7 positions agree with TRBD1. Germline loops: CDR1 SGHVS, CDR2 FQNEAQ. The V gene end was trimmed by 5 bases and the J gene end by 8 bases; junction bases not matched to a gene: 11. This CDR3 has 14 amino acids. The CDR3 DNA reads TGTGCCAGCAGCGCAACCTTGACAGGGAGAGGCTACACCTTC. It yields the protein CASSATLTGRGYTF.

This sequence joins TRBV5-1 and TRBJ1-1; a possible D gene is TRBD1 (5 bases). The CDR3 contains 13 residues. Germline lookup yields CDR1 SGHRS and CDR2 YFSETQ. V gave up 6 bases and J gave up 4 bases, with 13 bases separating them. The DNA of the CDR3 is TGCGCCAGCACCGGGGCGGGGTTCACTGAAGCTTTCTTT. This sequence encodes CASTGAGFTEAFF.

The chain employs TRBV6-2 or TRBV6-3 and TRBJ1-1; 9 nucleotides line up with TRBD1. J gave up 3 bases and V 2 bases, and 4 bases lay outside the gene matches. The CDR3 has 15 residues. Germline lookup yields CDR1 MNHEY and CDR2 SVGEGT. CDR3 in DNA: TGTGCCAGCAGTTACGGGGACAGGGATTACACTGAAGCTTTCTTT. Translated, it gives CASSYGDRDYTEAFF.

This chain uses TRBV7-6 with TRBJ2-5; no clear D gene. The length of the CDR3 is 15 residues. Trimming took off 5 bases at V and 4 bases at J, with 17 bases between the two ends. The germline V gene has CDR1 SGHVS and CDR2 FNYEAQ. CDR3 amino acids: CASSLFSLVAETQYF. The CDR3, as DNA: TGTGCCAGCAGCCTATTCTCGCTAGTGGCAGAGACCCAGTACTTC. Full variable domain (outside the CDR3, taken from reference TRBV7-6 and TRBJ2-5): GAGVSQSPRYKVTKRGQDVALRCDPISGHVSLYWYRQALGQGPEFLTYFNYEAQQDKSGLPNDRFSAERPEGSISTLTIQRTEQRDSAMYRCASSLFSLVAETQYFGPGTRLLVL.

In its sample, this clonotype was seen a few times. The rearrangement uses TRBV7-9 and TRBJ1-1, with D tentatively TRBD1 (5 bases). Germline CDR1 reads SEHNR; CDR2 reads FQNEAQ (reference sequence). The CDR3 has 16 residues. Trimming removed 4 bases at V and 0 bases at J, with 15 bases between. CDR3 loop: CASSSPPGRMNTEAFF. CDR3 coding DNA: TGTGCCAGCAGCTCGCCACCGGGACGTATGAACACTGAAGCTTTCTTT.

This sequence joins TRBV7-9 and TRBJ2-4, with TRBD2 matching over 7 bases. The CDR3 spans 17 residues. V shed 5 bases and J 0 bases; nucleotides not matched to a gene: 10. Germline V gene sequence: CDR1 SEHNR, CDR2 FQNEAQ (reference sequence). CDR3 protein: CASSAGDGGRAKNIQYF. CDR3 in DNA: TGTGCCAGCAGCGCGGGGGACGGCGGGAGAGCCAAAAACATTCAGTACTTC.

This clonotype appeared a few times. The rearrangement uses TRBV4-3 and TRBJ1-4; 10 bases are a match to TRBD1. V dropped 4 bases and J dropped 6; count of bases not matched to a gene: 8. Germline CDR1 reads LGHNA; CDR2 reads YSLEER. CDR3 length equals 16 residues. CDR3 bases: TGCGCCAGCAGCCCTCGGACAGGGGGTGGTGATGAAAAACTGTTTTTT. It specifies CASSPRTGGGDEKLFF.

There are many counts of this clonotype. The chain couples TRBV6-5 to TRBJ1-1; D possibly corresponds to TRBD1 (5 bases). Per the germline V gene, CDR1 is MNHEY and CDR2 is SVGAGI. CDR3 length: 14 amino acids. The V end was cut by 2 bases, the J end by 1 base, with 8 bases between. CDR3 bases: TGTGCCAGCAGTTACGGGACTGCGAACACTGAAGCTTTCTTT. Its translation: CASSYGTANTEAFF.

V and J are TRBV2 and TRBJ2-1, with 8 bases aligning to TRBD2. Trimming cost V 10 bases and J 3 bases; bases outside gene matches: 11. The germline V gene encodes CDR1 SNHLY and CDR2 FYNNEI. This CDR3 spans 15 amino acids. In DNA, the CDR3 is TGTGCCACCGCCCTATTGCGGGGGGACTACAATGAGCAGTTCTTC. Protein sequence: CATALLRGDYNEQFF. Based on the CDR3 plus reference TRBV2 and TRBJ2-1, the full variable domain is EPEVTQTPSHQVTQMGQEVILRCVPISNHLYFYWYRQILGQKVEFLVSFYNNEISEKSEIFDDQFSVERPDGSNFTLKIRSTKLEDSAMYFCATALLRGDYNEQFFGPGTRLTVL.

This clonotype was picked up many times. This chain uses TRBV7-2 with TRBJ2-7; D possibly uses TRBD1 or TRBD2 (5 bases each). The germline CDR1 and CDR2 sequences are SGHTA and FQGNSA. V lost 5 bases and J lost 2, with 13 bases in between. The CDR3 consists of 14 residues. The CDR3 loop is CASSDRDGPYEQYF. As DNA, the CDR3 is TGTGCCAGCAGCGACCGGGACGGACCCTACGAGCAGTACTTC.

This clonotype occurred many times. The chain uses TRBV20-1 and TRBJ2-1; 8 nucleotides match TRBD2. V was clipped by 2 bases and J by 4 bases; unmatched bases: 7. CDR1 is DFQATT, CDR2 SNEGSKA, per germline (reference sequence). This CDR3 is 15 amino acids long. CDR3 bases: TGCAGTGCTAGACCGAGCGGGAGAGGGTACAATGAGCAGTTCTTC. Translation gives CSARPSGRGYNEQFF.

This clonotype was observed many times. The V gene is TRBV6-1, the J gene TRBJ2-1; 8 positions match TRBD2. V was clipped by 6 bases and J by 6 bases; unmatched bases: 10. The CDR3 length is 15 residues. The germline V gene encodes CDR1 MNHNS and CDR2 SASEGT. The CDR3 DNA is TGTGCCAGCAGCAAACGGGGGGGACGAGGCAATGAGCAGTTCTTC. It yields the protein CASSKRGGRGNEQFF.

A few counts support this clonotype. In DNA form, the CDR3 reads TGTGCCAGCAGTGAAGCCGGCTCAGGGGCTGAAGCTTTCTTT. Translation gives CASSEAGSGAEAFF. The chain recombines TRBV6-1 with TRBJ1-1, with D possibly matching TRBD1 (6 bases). Germline lookup yields CDR1 MNHNS and CDR2 SASEGT. Trimming stripped 0 bases from V and 6 bases from J, with 11 bases between. This CDR3 comprises 14 residues.

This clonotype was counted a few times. Here the CDR3 reads CSARVGALYEQYF. CDR3 in DNA: TGCAGTGCTAGAGTTGGGGCCCTCTACGAGCAGTACTTC. The rearrangement links TRBV20-1 to TRBJ2-7; TRBD1 is a possible D gene (5 bases). The CDR3 runs 13 residues. V lost 1 base and J lost 3, with 10 bases in between. The germline gives CDR1 DFQATT, CDR2 SNEGSKA (reference sequence).

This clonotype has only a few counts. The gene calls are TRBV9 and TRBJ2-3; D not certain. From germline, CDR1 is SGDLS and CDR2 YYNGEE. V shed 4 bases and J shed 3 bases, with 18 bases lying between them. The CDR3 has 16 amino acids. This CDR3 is CASSPLGGPGTDTQYF. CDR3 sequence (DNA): TGTGCCAGCAGCCCCCTTGGTGGGCCCGGGACAGATACGCAGTATTTT.

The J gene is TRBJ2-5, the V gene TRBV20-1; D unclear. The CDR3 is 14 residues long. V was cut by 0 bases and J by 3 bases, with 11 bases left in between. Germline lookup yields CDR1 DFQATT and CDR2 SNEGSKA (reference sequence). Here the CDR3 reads CSARDRVGKETQYF. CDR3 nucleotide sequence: TGCAGTGCTAGAGATCGAGTTGGAAAAGAGACCCAGTACTTC.

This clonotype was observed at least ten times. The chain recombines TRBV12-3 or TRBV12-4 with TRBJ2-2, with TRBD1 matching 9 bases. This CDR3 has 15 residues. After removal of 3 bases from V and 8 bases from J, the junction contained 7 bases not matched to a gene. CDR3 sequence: CASSLRQGGTGELFF. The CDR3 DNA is TGTGCCAGCAGTTTGAGACAGGGGGGAACAGGGGAGCTGTTTTTT.

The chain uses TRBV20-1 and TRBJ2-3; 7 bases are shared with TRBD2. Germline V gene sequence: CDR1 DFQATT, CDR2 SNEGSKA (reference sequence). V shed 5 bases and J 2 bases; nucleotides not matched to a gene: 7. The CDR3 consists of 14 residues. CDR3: CSARDYRFTDTQYF. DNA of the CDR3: TGCAGTGCTCGGGACTATCGATTCACAGATACGCAGTATTTT.

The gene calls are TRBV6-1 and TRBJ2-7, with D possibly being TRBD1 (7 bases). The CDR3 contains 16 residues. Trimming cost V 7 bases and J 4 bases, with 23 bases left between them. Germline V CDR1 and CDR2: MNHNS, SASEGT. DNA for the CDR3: TGTGCCAGCACTCAGGGGGGTCCGCGAACCCCTTACGAGCAGTACTTC. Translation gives CASTQGGPRTPYEQYF.

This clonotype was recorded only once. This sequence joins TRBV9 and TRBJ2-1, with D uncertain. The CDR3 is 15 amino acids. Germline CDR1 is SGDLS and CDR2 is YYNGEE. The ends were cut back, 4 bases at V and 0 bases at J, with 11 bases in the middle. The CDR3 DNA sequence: TGTGCCAGCAGCCTCCTGGGGATCTCCTACAATGAGCAGTTCTTC. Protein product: CASSLLGISYNEQFF.